These 4 T cell receptor beta chains were sequenced from one sample in a study of long-term antiretroviral therapy in people with HIV. Version v3.0 of the immunoSEQ assay was performed at survey level. Repertoires were generated with immunoSEQ multiplex PCR, while TCRdb's copy carries only in-frame clones and drops some. The table records 23,000 or so clones, 79% of them present only once. The material was unsorted PBMCs, obtained 2.1 years after starting antiretroviral therapy. Every receptor here comes from a man under 40 with HIV.

This clone was detected only once. This chain uses TRBV29-1 with TRBJ2-6, with TRBD2 identical over 8 bases. The CDR3 is made up of 17 amino acids. CDR1 and CDR2 (germline): SQVTM, ANQGSEA. The V gene end was trimmed by 3 bases and the J gene end by 1 base; junction bases not matched to a gene: 8. CDR3 nucleotides: TGCAGCGTTGACTGGGCGGGAGGCAAGTCTGGGGCCAACGTCCTGACTTTC. Protein sequence: CSVDWAGGKSGANVLTF.

This clone has only a few counts. This chain links TRBV6-5 with TRBJ1-5; no definite D call. The CDR3 has 15 amino acids. V shed 0 bases and J shed 0 bases, with 6 bases lying between them. In germline, CDR1 is MNHEY, CDR2 SVGAGI. The CDR3 sequence is CASSYSQDSNQPQHF. CDR3 coding DNA: TGTGCCAGCAGTTACTCTCAGGATAGCAATCAGCCCCAGCATTTT.

In this sample, this clone turned up a few times. The rearrangement links TRBV6-1 to TRBJ1-2; 7 nucleotides line up with TRBD1. In germline, CDR1 is MNHNS, CDR2 SASEGT. The CDR3 covers 14 residues. V lost 4 bases to trimming and J lost 6 bases; unmatched junction nucleotides: 8. The CDR3 loop reads CASSVRDRKDGYTF. CDR3 coding DNA: TGTGCCAGCAGTGTCCGGGACAGAAAGGATGGCTACACCTTC.

The chain combines TRBV6-5 with TRBJ2-5; 7 bases line up with TRBD1. The CDR3 loop spans 13 amino acids. With V trimmed by 5 bases and J by 5 bases, 5 bases remained unmatched. CDR1 and CDR2 (germline): MNHEY, SVGAGI. CDR3 amino acids: CASSPGGSETQYF. The CDR3 DNA reads TGTGCCAGCAGTCCAGGGGGAAGTGAGACCCAGTACTTC.